This T cell receptor beta chain was observed in a study of response to subunit inactivated influenza vaccine (dated by TCRdb to the late 2010s). Regarding the complete study: To follow how T cells responded to a trivalent subunit inactivated influenza vaccine, the researchers relied on deep quantitative profiling of the T cell receptor repertoire. Summary of the overall study and its limitations: It was suggested by the authors that each seasonal influenza vaccination may recruit only a limited number of new T cells.

Sequences SGHKS (CDR1) and YYEKEE (CDR2) are obtained from the germline V gene (reference sequence). Deletion took 1 base off V and 4 bases off J, with a span of 17 bases between the germline ends. The CDR3 goes from the cysteine to the phenylalanine over 16 residues. This entry keeps only the CDR3 DNA: 48 bases, framed from base 1. To note about this clonotype: The specificity of this receptor is unknown. Base-call qualities are not available, and no considerably larger clone is one nucleotide away.

Library construction relied on RT-PCR. The sequencer listed for this sample is Illumina HiSeq 2500. Using fastp at Q25 and MiXCR, TCRdb reprocessed the public reads and kept productive beta chains. One record per CDR3 amino acid sequence lists the most common genes and DNA. The sample includes around 480,000 distinct CDR3 sequences, with approximately 17% observed a single time. The ten largest clones add up to approximately 3% of the sample. The receptor comes from a man between 45 and 75 years old who received an inactivated influenza vaccine. Donor details come from another sample of the same person, matched by shared clones. The chain links TRBV5-5 with TRBJ2-5; the D gene lacks a confident call. The sequencing here drew on CD4+ T cells sorted from PBMCs, taken roughly 24 months after vaccination. The DNA sequence is as follows: TGTGCCAGCAGCTTGAGCTCTAGTAGGTTCCCAGAGACCCAGTACTTC. Translated, this gives CASSLSSSRFPETQYF.